This TCR beta chain was documented in a study of read filtering for tumor transcriptome and immune sequencing. Whole-study context: Mean patient age was about 66 years, range roughly 40 to 85; over 16 male, 11 to 15 female. RNA-seq yielded only 85 to 1273 TCR reads, IR-seq about 3.5 to 10.27 million. Study-wide findings and caveats: Around 82% of IR-seq clonotypes had a single read, yet these held 3% to 4% of reads. IR-seq and RNA-seq agreed better without single-read clonotypes.

This clonotype has at least ten counts. What it binds is unknown. From 300 to 450 ng of RNA, a library with molecular barcoded alpha/delta and beta/gamma adaptors was made. Using its own MiXCR run on the reads, TCRdb lists one record per CDR3 protein. The sample yields some 130,000 distinct CDR3 sequences, approximately 13% seen once. CDR1 SEHNR and CDR2 FQNEAQ come from the germline V gene (reference sequence). V shed 5 bases and J 9 bases; nucleotides not matched to a gene: 8. CDR3 length: 13 amino acids. The sample was a population of CD138-negative cells sorted from bone marrow. The chain is built from TRBV7-9 and TRBJ2-3; 7 nucleotides match TRBD2. This clonotype originated in a donor at least 40 years old with multiple myeloma. The CDR3 nucleotides read TGTGCCAGCAGCCCTAGCGCGGGAGTGACGCAGTATTTT. This translates into CASSPSAGVTQYF. The full variable domain, in which reference TRBV7-9 and TRBJ2-3 provide the parts outside the CDR3, is DTGVSQNPRHKITKRGQNVTFRCDPISEHNRLYWYRQTLGQGPEFLTYFQNEAQLEKSRLLSDRFSAERPKGSFSTLEIQRTEQGDSAMYLCASSPSAGVTQYFGPGTRLTVL.